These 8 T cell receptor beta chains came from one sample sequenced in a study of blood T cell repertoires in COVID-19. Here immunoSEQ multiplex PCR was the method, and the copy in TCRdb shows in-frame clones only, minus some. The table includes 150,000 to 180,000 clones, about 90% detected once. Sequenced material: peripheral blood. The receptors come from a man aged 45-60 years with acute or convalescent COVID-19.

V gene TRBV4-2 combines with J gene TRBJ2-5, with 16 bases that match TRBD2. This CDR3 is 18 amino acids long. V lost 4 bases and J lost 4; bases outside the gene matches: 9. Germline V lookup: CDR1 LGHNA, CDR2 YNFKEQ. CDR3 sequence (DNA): TGTGCCAGCAGCCTCGCGGGACTAGCGGGGGGGCTCGTAGAGACCCAGTACTTC. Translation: CASSLAGLAGGLVETQYF.

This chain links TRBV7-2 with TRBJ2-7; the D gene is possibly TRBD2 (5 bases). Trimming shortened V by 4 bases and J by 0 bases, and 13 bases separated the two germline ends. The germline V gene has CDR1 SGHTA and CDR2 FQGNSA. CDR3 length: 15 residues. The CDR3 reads CASSSMPGSSYEQYF. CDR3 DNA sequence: TGTGCCAGCAGCTCGATGCCGGGAAGCTCCTACGAGCAGTACTTC.

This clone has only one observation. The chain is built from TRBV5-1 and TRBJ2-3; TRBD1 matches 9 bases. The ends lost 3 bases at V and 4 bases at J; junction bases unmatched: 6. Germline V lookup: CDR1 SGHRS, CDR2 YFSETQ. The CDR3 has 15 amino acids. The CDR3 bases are TGCGCCAGCAGCTGGGCGGGACAGGGTCCAGATACGCAGTATTTT. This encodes CASSWAGQGPDTQYF.

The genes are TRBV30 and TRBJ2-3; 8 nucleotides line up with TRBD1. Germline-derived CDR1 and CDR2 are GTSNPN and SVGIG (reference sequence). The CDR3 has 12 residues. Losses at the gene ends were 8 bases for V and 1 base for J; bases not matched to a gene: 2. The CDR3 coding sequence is TGTGCCCAGGACAGGGGCACAGATACGCAGTATTTT. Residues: CAQDRGTDTQYF.

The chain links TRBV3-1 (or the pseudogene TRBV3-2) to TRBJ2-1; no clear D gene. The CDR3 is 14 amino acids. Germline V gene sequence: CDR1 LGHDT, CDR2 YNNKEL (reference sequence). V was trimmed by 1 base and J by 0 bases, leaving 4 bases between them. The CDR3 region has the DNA TGTGCCAGCAGCCAAGGACTCTCCTACAATGAGCAGTTCTTC. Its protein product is CASSQGLSYNEQFF.

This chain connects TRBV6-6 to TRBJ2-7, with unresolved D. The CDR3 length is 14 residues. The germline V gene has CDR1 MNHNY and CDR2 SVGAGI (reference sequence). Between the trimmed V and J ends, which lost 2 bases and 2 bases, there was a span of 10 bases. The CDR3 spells CASSYGQDAYEQYF. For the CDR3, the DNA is TGTGCCAGCAGTTACGGGCAGGATGCCTACGAGCAGTACTTC.

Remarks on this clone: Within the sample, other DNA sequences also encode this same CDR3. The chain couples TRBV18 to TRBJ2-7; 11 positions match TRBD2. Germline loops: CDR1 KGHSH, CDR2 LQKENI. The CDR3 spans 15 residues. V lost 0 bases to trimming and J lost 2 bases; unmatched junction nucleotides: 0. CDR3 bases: TGTGCCAGCTCACCACCGGGACTAGCGGCCTACGAGCAGTACTTC. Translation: CASSPPGLAAYEQYF.

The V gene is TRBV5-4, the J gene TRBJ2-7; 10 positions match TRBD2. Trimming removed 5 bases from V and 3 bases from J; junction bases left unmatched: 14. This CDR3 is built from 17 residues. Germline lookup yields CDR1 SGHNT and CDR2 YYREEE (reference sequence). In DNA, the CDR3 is TGTGCCAGCAGTCCCGCTCCACTACTAGCGGGAAACTACGAGCAGTACTTC. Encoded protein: CASSPAPLLAGNYEQYF.